The 15 T cell receptor beta chains reported below all come from one sample, sequenced in a study of T cell repertoires in cytomegalovirus infection. TCRdb analysed the reads with MiXCR anew, one entry per CDR3 protein. This sample has 350,000 to 500,000 distinct CDR3 sequences; roughly 31% occur once, and the top ten carry roughly 13%. Sample: PBMCs. These receptors were taken from a human donor in good health (CMV status not recorded). Some clones in this sample may be carry-over from other donors' samples.

This clonotype showed up just a few times. The chain carries TRBV10-2 and TRBJ1-1, with D maybe TRBD1 (6 bases). The CDR3 is 16 residues long. Looked up from germline, CDR1 is WSHSY and CDR2 is SAAADI. The V gene lost 0 bases and the J gene lost 1 base, with 12 bases spanning the gap. The CDR3 loop is CASSESRGGPNTEAFF. CDR3 nucleotide sequence: TGCGCCAGCAGTGAGTCGCGCGGGGGCCCGAACACTGAAGCTTTCTTT.

Only a few counts were recorded for this clonotype. V usage is TRBV18 and J usage is TRBJ1-1, with 8 bases fitting TRBD1. V trimming: 5 bases; J trimming: 5 bases; junction bases outside the gene matches: 7. The germline V gene has CDR1 KGHSH and CDR2 LQKENI. This CDR3 has 14 residues. The CDR3 nucleotides are TGTGCCAGCTCAAACTACAGGGGGGGAACTGAAGCTTTCTTT. This sequence encodes CASSNYRGGTEAFF.

The V and J genes are TRBV20-1 and TRBJ2-3; 9 positions agree with TRBD2. The CDR3 length is 14 residues. Germline V gives CDR1 DFQATT, CDR2 SNEGSKA (reference sequence). V dropped 5 bases and J dropped 10; count of bases not matched to a gene: 13. CDR3 nucleotides: TGCAGTGCTGGACCCCCGGGTAGCGGGGGTGCGCAGTATTTT. It yields the protein CSAGPPGSGGAQYF.

The CDR3 sequence: CSARLALGELFF. CDR3 nucleotide sequence: TGCAGTGCTAGACTAGCCCTCGGGGAGCTGTTTTTT. The chain uses TRBV20-1 and TRBJ2-2; D is possibly TRBD2 (5 bases). V lost 2 bases to trimming and J lost 7 bases, with 8 bases between them. The germline V gene encodes CDR1 DFQATT and CDR2 SNEGSKA (reference sequence). The CDR3 spans 12 residues.

This clonotype was seen at least ten times. The chain uses TRBV7-6 and TRBJ2-2; D not resolved. The CDR3 covers 12 residues. Germline V gene sequence: CDR1 SGHVS, CDR2 FNYEAQ. V was trimmed by 4 bases and J by 10 bases, leaving 10 bases between them. The DNA of the CDR3 is TGTGCCAGCAGCTCTCGGCCGGAGGAGCTGTTTTTT. Translated: CASSSRPEELFF. The full variable domain, in which reference TRBV7-6 and TRBJ2-2 provide the parts outside the CDR3, is GAGVSQSPRYKVTKRGQDVALRCDPISGHVSLYWYRQALGQGPEFLTYFNYEAQQDKSGLPNDRFSAERPEGSISTLTIQRTEQRDSAMYRCASSSRPEELFFGEGSRLTVL.

This chain links TRBV2 with TRBJ1-6; D is unclear. The CDR3 is 16 residues long. Trimming left V 4 bases short and J 5 bases short, with 15 bases between. Germline-derived CDR1 and CDR2 are SNHLY and FYNNEI. In nucleotides, the CDR3 is TGTGCCAGCAGTGGTGCCCTAGGACTGAATAATTCACCCCTCCACTTT. This encodes CASSGALGLNNSPLHF.

This clonotype was recorded many times. The V call is TRBV15, the J call TRBJ1-4, with 7 nucleotides matching TRBD1. CDR1 and CDR2 (germline): LNHNV, YYDKDF (reference sequence). Trimming took 3 bases from V and 5 from J; bases not matched to a gene: 3. The CDR3 sequence is 14 residues long. For the CDR3, the DNA is TGTGCCACCAGCAGGGGACAGCTAAATGAAAAACTGTTTTTT. This translates into CATSRGQLNEKLFF.

This clonotype was observed once. This may be a read error, as it is one base from a much larger clone. The CDR3 carries no conserved terminal phenylalanine or tryptophan, so it likely arises from a read error. The V gene is TRBV4-1, the J gene TRBJ1-6; D uncertain. CDR1 and CDR2 from the germline V gene are MGHRA and YSYEKL. Trimming removed 4 bases from V and 2 bases from J, with 9 bases in between. The CDR3 covers 15 residues. The DNA for the CDR3 is TGCGCCAGCAGCCCTCCGAGCGCCTATAATTCACCCCTCCACCTT. It translates to CASSPPSAYNSPLHL.

This clonotype was seen a handful of times. The V and J genes are TRBV23-1 and TRBJ2-5; possibly TRBD2 for D (6 bases). TRBV23-1 is annotated as an ORF whose role is uncertain. Trimming stripped 8 bases from V and 1 base from J, with 17 bases between. There are 15 residues in the CDR3. CDR3 nucleotides: TGCGCCAGCGCCGCACGGCGGGGAGGCCAAGAGACCCAGTACTTC. This gives the protein CASAARRGGQETQYF.

The sample holds a few counts of this clonotype. The chain employs TRBV5-5 and TRBJ1-3, with 8 bases fitting TRBD1. The junction had 3 bases not matched to a gene; V was cut back by 0 bases and J by 4 bases. The CDR3 loop spans 15 amino acids. Germline assignment: CDR1 SGHKS and CDR2 YYEKEE (reference sequence). The CDR3 here is CASSLVAGGGNTIYF. The CDR3 DNA reads TGTGCCAGCAGCTTGGTGGCAGGGGGCGGAAACACCATATATTTT. Variable domain in full (rest from reference TRBV5-5 and TRBJ1-3): DAGVTQSPTHLIKTRGQQVTLRCSPISGHKSVSWYQQVLGQGPQFIFQYYEKEERGRGNFPDRFSARQFPNYSSELNVNALLLGDSALYLCASSLVAGGGNTIYFGEGSWLTVV.

At least ten counts were recorded for this clonotype. V is TRBV11-3 and J is TRBJ2-7, with no clear D. V shed 5 bases and J shed 0 bases, with 8 bases lying between them. In germline, CDR1 is SGHNT, CDR2 YENEEA. CDR3 length equals 13 residues. CDR3 in amino acids: CASSPSDSYEQYF. In DNA, the CDR3 is TGTGCCAGCAGCCCCTCTGACTCCTACGAGCAGTACTTC.

This chain joins TRBV6-2 or TRBV6-3 and TRBJ1-5, with D unresolved. V lost 7 bases and J 4 bases, leaving 14 bases between the germline ends. Germline values: CDR1 MNHEY, CDR2 SVGEGT. This CDR3 spans 14 amino acids. The CDR3 reads CASTYNGINQPQHF. DNA of the CDR3: TGTGCCAGCACTTATAACGGGATTAATCAGCCCCAGCATTTT.

This clonotype was seen only a few times. The chain recombines TRBV11-2 with TRBJ2-5, with 9 bases lining up with TRBD1. The CDR3 spans 21 residues. Germline-derived CDR1 and CDR2 are SGHAT and FQNNGV. Trimming removed 0 bases from V and 2 bases from J; junction bases left unmatched: 19. CDR3 in DNA: TGTGCCAGCAGCTTAGATCCTTCAGGGACAGGGTTATTCTTGAGGCAAGAGACCCAGTACTTC. This codes for CASSLDPSGTGLFLRQETQYF.

This clonotype showed up many times. The chain joins TRBV12-3 or TRBV12-4 to TRBJ1-1; D unclear. The CDR3 covers 16 residues. V was cut by 2 bases and J by 0 bases, with 13 bases left in between. The CDR3 bases are TGTGCCAGCAGTTTACCTCCCGGCCTCGTGAACACTGAAGCTTTCTTT. It yields the protein CASSLPPGLVNTEAFF.

The CDR3: CATSDPANPGGTGELFF. DNA for the CDR3: TGTGCCACCAGTGATCCCGCTAACCCGGGGGGGACCGGGGAGCTGTTTTTT. The chain has TRBV24-1 and TRBJ2-2, with 8 bases matching TRBD2. This CDR3 has 17 amino acids. V dropped 3 bases and J dropped 5; count of bases not matched to a gene: 10. Per germline, CDR1 KGHDR and CDR2 SFDVKD.